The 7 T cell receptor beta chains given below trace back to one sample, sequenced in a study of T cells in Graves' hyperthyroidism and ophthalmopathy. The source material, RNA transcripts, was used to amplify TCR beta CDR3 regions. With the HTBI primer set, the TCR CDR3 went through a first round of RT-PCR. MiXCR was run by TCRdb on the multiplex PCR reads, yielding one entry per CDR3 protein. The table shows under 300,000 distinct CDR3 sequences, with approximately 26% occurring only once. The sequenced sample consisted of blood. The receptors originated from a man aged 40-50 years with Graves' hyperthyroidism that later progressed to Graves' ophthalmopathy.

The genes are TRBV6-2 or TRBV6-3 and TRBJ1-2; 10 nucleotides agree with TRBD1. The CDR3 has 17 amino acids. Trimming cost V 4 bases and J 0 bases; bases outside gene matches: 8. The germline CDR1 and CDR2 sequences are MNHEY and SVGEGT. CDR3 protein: CASSSPGQGHTNYGYTF. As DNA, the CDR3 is TGTGCCAGCAGTTCACCGGGACAGGGGCACACTAACTATGGCTACACCTTC.

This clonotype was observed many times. The CDR3 spells CSPPAITSVAYEQYF. The CDR3 DNA sequence: TGCAGCCCACCCGCGATTACTAGCGTAGCCTACGAGCAGTACTTC. This sequence joins TRBV29-1 and TRBJ2-7, with 7 bases fitting TRBD2. CDR1 and CDR2 (germline): SQVTM, ANQGSEA. This CDR3 is 15 amino acids long. The J segment lost 2 bases and the V segment lost 8 bases, leaving 15 bases of the junction unmatched.

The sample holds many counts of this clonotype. The CDR3 nucleotides are TGTGCCAGCAGCTCCCTGGACAGCTTGAACACTGAAGCTTTCTTT. Translating gives CASSSLDSLNTEAFF. The rearrangement uses TRBV9 and TRBJ1-1, with D possibly TRBD1 on 6 matching bases. This CDR3 region has 15 residues. Germline V gene data show CDR1 as SGDLS and CDR2 as YYNGEE. V shed 4 bases and J shed 0 bases, with 13 bases lying between them.

The CDR3 region has the DNA TGTGCCAGCAGTTATCTTCGGGACGGCCAAGAGACCCAGTACTTC. This translates into CASSYLRDGQETQYF. This chain joins TRBV6-2 or TRBV6-3 and TRBJ2-5, with D possibly being TRBD1 or TRBD2 (5 bases each). Germline CDR1 reads MNHEY; CDR2 reads SVGEGT. V lost 3 bases and J 1 base, leaving 12 bases between the germline ends. The CDR3 spans 15 residues.

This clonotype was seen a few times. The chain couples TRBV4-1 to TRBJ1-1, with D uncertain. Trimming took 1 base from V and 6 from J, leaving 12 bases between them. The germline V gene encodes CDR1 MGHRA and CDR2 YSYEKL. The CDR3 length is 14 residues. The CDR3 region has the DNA TGCGCCAGCAGCCAAGTCCAAGGGAGCCCTGAAGCTTTCTTT. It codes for CASSQVQGSPEAFF.

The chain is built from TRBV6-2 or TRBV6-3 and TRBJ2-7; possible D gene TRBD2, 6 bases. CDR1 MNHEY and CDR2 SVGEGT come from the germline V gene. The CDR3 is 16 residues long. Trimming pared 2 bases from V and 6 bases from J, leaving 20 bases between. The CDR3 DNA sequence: TGTGCCAGCAGTTACGACCTTCGGGAGCCTGACTCCGAGCAGTACTTC. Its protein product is CASSYDLREPDSEQYF.

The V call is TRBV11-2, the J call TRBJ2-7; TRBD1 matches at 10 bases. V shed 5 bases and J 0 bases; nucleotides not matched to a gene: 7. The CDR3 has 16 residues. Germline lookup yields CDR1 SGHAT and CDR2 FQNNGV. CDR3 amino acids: CASSPGTGASSYEQYF. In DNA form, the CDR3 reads TGTGCCAGCAGCCCCGGGACAGGGGCCAGCTCCTACGAGCAGTACTTC.